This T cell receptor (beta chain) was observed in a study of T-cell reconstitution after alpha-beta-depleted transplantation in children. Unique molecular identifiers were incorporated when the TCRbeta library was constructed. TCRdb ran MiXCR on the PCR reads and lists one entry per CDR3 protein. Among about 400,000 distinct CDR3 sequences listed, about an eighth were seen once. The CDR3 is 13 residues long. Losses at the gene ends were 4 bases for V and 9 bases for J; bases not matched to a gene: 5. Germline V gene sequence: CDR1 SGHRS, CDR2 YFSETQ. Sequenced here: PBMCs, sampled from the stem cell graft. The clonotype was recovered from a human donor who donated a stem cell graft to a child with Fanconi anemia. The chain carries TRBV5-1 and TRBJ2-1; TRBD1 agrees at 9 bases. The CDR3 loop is CASSHDRGGEQFF. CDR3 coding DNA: TGCGCCAGCAGCCACGACAGGGGGGGTGAGCAGTTCTTC.